The clone carrying this T cell receptor beta chain was counted a few times. Antigen specificity is unknown. The data stem from a study of CD8+ T cells in alopecia areata. Findings and limits, study-wide: Amid tofacitinib therapy, many expanded lesional clones stayed present in scalp and blood. Lesional scalp exceeded normal scalp in clonality, especially in alopecia totalis/universalis.

Extracted RNA was reverse transcribed into cDNA, the sequencing template. Some clones are missing from TCRdb's copy, which holds only in-frame ones; the method was immunoSEQ multiplex PCR. The sample holds under 150,000 clones, under 65% seen once. Treatment denoted: oral pan-JAK inhibitor, 5-10 mg twice daily. The CDR3 covers 13 residues. V was pared by 6 bases and J by 0 bases, with 9 bases between. Germline CDR1 is MNHEY and CDR2 is SMNVEV (reference sequence). The rearrangement joins TRBV27 to TRBJ2-7, with no clear D. Sequencing was performed on CD4+ T cells sorted from blood, taken at week 4, from a patient treated with tofacitinib. The source is a human donor with alopecia areata. The CDR3 bases are TGTGCCAGCAGCGAGTATGTCTCCTACGAGCAGTACTTC. Translated: CASSEYVSYEQYF.